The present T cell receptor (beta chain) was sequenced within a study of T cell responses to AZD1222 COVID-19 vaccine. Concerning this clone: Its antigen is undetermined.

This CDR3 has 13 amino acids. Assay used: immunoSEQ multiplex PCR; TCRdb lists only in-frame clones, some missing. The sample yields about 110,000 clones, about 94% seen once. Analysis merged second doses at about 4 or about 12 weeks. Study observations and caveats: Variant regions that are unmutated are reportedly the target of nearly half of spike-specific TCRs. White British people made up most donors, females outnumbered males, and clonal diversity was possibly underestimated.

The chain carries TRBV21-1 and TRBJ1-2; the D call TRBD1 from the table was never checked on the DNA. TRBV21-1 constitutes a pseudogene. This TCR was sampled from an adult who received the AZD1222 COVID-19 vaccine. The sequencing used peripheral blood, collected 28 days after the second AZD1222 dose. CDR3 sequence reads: CASSKKQGDGYTF. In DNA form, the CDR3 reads TGTGCCAGCAGCAAGAAACAGGGAGATGGCTACACCTTC.